In its sample, the clone carrying this TCR beta chain was seen a few times. The entry originates in a study of blood T cell repertoires in COVID-19. Trimming stripped 3 bases from V and 2 bases from J, with 10 bases between. The CDR3 contains 14 residues. Per germline, CDR1 KGHSH and CDR2 LQKENI. Sequencing used immunoSEQ multiplex PCR; TCRdb keeps in-frame clones, though not all of them. The data hold roughly 250,000 clones, with 80% to 90% observed a single time. The TCR originated in a man in his thirties or forties with acute or convalescent COVID-19. Material for sequencing was peripheral blood. The chain uses TRBV18 and TRBJ1-1; the D gene is possibly TRBD1 (5 bases). Written as DNA, the CDR3 is TGTGCCAGCTCACCGGCAGGGCGAAACACTGAAGCTTTCTTT. This sequence encodes CASSPAGRNTEAFF. The whole variable domain, remainder taken from reference TRBV18 and TRBJ1-1, is NAGVMQNPRHLVRRRGQEARLRCSPMKGHSHVYWYRQLPEEGLKFMVYLQKENIIDESGMPKERFSAEFPKEGPSILRIQQVVRGDSAAYFCASSPAGRNTEAFFGQGTRLTVV.